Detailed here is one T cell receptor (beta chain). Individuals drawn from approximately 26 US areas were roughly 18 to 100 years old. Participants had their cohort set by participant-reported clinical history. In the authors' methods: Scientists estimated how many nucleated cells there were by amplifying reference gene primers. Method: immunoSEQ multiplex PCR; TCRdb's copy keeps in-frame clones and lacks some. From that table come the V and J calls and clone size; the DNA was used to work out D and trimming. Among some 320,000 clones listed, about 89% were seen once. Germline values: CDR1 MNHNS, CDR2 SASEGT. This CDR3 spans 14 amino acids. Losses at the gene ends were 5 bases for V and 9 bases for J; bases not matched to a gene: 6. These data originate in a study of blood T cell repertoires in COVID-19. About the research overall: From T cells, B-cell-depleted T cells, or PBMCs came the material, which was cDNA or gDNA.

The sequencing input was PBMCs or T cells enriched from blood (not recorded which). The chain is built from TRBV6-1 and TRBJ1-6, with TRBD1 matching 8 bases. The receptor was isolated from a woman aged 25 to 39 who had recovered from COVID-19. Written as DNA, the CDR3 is TGTGCCAGCAGTCAGGACAGGGATAGTTCACCCCTCCACTTT. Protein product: CASSQDRDSSPLHF.